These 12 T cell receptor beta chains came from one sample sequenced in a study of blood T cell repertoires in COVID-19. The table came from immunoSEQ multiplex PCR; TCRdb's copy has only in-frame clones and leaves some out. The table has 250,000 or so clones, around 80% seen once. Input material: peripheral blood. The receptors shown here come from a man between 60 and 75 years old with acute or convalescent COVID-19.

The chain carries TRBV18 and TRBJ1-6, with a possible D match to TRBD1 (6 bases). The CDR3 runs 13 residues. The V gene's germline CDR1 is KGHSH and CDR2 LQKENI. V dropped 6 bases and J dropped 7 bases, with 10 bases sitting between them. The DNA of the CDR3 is TGTGCCAGCTCGGACAGCTCAAATTCACCCCTCCACTTT. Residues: CASSDSSNSPLHF.

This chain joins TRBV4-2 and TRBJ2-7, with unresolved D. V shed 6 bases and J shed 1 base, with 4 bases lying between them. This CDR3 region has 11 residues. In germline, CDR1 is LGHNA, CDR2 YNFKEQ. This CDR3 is CASSSSYEQYF. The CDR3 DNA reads TGTGCCAGCAGTTCGTCCTACGAGCAGTACTTC.

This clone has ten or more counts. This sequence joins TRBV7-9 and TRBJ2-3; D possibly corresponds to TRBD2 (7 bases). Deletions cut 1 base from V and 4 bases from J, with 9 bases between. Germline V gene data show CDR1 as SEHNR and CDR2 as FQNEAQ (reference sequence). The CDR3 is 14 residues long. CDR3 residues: CASSLGGGPDTQYF. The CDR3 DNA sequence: TGTGCCAGCAGCTTAGGGGGGGGCCCAGATACGCAGTATTTT.

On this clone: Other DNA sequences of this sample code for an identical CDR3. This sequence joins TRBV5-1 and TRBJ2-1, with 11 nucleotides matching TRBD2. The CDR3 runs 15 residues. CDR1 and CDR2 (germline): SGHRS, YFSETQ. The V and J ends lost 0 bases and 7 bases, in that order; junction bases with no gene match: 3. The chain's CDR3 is CASSLGGTSGNEQFF. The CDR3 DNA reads TGCGCCAGCAGCTTGGGGGGGACTAGCGGTAATGAGCAGTTCTTC.

The CDR3 spells CASSLFSGQAYEQYF. CDR3 nucleotide sequence: TGTGCCAGCAGTTTATTTTCGGGACAGGCCTACGAGCAGTACTTC. The chain is built from TRBV27 and TRBJ2-7; 8 bases line up with TRBD1. V gave up 1 base and J gave up 2 bases; unmatched junction bases: 4. Per germline, CDR1 MNHEY and CDR2 SMNVEV (reference sequence). CDR3 size: 15 residues.

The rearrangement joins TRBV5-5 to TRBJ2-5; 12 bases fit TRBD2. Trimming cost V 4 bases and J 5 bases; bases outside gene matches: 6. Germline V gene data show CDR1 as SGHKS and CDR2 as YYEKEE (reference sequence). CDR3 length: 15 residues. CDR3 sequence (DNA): TGTGCCAGCAGCGATCGACTAGCGGGGGAGGAGACCCAGTACTTC. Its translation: CASSDRLAGEETQYF.

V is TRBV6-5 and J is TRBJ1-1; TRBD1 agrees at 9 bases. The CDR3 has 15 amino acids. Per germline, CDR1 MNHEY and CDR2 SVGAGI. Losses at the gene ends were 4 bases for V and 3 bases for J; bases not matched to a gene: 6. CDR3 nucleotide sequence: TGTGCCAGCAGTTTGGTACAGGGGGCGCACACTGAAGCTTTCTTT. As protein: CASSLVQGAHTEAFF.

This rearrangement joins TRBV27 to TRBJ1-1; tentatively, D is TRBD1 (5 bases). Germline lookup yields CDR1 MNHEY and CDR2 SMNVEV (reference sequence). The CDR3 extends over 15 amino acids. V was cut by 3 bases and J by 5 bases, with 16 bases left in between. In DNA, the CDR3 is TGTGCCAGCAGTTTTTTTTCGGGGGTGTGGACTGAAGCTTTCTTT. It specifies CASSFFSGVWTEAFF.

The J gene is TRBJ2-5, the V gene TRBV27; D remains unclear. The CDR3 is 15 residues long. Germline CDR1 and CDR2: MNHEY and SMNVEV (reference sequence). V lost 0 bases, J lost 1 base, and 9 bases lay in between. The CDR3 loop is CASSLSRNSQETQYF. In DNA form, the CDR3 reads TGTGCCAGCAGTTTATCGCGGAACTCCCAAGAGACCCAGTACTTC.

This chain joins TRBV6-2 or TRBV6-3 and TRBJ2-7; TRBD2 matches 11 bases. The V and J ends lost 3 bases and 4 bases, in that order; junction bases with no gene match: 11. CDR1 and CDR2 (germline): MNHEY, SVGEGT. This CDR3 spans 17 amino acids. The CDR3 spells CASSYSLPTSGKYEQYF. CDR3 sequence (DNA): TGTGCCAGCAGTTATTCTCTTCCGACTAGCGGGAAGTACGAGCAGTACTTC.

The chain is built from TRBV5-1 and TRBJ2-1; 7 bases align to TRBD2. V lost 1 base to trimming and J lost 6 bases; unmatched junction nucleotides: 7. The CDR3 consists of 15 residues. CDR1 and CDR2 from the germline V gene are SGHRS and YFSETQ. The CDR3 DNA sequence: TGCGCCAGCAGCTTGAAACTAGCGTCGGGCAATGAGCAGTTCTTC. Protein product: CASSLKLASGNEQFF.

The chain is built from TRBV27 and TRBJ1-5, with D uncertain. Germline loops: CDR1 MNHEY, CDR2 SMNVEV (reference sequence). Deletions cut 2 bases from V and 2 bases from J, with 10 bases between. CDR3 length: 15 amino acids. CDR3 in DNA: TGTGCCAGCAGTTTAAACTCCCTGGGCAATCAGCCCCAGCATTTT. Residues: CASSLNSLGNQPQHF.